The 17 T cell receptor beta chains below come from one sample, sequenced in a study of metastatic and nonmetastatic thyroid tumors. TCRdb re-called clones via MiXCR from the PCR reads. The data hold some 64,000 clones, with approximately 4.1% observed a single time. Each patient came to thyroid surgery without any prior treatment (of any kind). Sequencing used blood. The receptors come from a female donor with papillary thyroid cancer or a benign thyroid nodule (not recorded which). Some clones in this sample may be carry-over from other donors' samples.

The sample holds many counts of this clone. The J gene is TRBJ1-5, the V gene TRBV19; D uncertain. V was clipped by 7 bases and J by 0 bases, with 13 bases between them. CDR1 LNHDA and CDR2 SQIVND come from the germline V gene (reference sequence). The CDR3 is 15 amino acids. CDR3 sequence (DNA): TGTGCCAGTACCCCATACGGGCATAGCAATCAGCCCCAGCATTTT. Protein product: CASTPYGHSNQPQHF.

This clone has a count of ten or more. The rearrangement joins TRBV18 to TRBJ1-4; D gene unclear. The CDR3 totals 15 residues. Trimming took 0 bases from V and 0 from J, leaving 5 bases between them. The germline CDR1 and CDR2 sequences are KGHSH and LQKENI. The CDR3 here is CASSPPGTTNEKLFF. CDR3 nucleotides: TGTGCCAGCTCACCACCGGGCACAACTAATGAAAAACTGTTTTTT.

The sample holds a few counts of this clone. This may come from a read error, since a much larger clone is one base off. The chain uses TRBV18 and TRBJ2-1; maybe TRBD1 (6 bases). CDR1 and CDR2 from the germline V gene are KGHSH and LQKENI. Trimming shortened V by 5 bases and J by 5 bases, and 10 bases separated the two germline ends. The CDR3 has 13 amino acids. CDR3: CASSEGHNNEQFF. DNA for the CDR3: TGTGCCAGCTCAGAGGGACATAACAATGAGCAGTTCTTC.

There are many counts of this clone. The V and J genes are TRBV2 and TRBJ1-5; D is ambiguous. V was clipped by 4 bases and J by 3 bases, with 19 bases between them. This CDR3 is built from 17 residues. Germline CDR1 reads SNHLY; CDR2 reads FYNNEI. CDR3: CASSAFVLRVVNQPQHF. The CDR3 DNA follows: TGTGCCAGCAGTGCTTTTGTGTTGAGGGTGGTCAATCAGCCCCAGCATTTT.

This clone was observed many times. The chain has TRBV24-1 and TRBJ1-2; D might be TRBD1 (5 bases). CDR3 length: 16 amino acids. CDR1 is KGHDR, CDR2 SFDVKD, per germline. With 6 bases removed from V and 8 bases from J, the gap between germline ends came to 24 bases. The CDR3 DNA reads TGTGCCACCAGTCCCGCAGGGCACAGAACTTATGAGGGCTACACCTTC. Translated: CATSPAGHRTYEGYTF.

This clone occurred many times. The chain couples TRBV6-2 or TRBV6-3 to TRBJ2-7, with D possibly being TRBD1 (6 bases). Germline-derived CDR1 and CDR2 are MNHEY and SVGEGT. V dropped 6 bases and J dropped 4 bases, with 13 bases sitting between them. The CDR3 extends over 13 amino acids. The CDR3 DNA sequence: TGTGCCAGCAGGACCGAACAGGGATACGAGCAGTACTTC. This translates into CASRTEQGYEQYF.

This clone was picked up many times. V usage is TRBV7-8 and J usage is TRBJ2-3; the match to TRBD1 covers 12 bases. V lost 3 bases and J lost 6; bases outside the gene matches: 4. Germline V gene sequence: CDR1 SGHVS, CDR2 FQNEAQ. CDR3 size: 15 residues. The DNA for the CDR3 is TGTGCCAGCAGCTTGAGGGGACAGGGGGCTGATACGCAGTATTTT. Translating it yields CASSLRGQGADTQYF.

About this clone: A single base separates this from a much larger clone, so it may be a read error. Other DNA sequences within the sample encode an identical CDR3. The chain has TRBV30 and TRBJ2-7, with 10 bases fitting TRBD1. Germline trimming cut 4 bases from V and 4 bases from J; bases unmatched to any gene: 13. CDR3 length: 16 amino acids. Germline V lookup: CDR1 GTSNPN, CDR2 SVGIG (reference sequence). CDR3 nucleotides: TGTGCCTGGAACAGTGGACTAGGGGGACAGGGGTACGAGCAGTACTTC. Translating gives CAWNSGLGGQGYEQYF.

Ten or more counts support this clone. The chain uses TRBV19 and TRBJ2-2; possibly TRBD1 for D (7 bases). Germline V gives CDR1 LNHDA, CDR2 SQIVND (reference sequence). This CDR3 has 16 amino acids. V was shortened by 4 bases and J by 4 bases, with 16 bases between the two germline ends. DNA for the CDR3: TGTGCCAGTAGTACCAAACACAGGGGAGGCACCGGGGAGCTGTTTTTT. This sequence encodes CASSTKHRGGTGELFF.

This clone was recorded at least ten times. The chain recombines TRBV29-1 with TRBJ2-5; 8 bases line up with TRBD1. The CDR3 consists of 13 residues. V was pared by 5 bases and J by 5 bases, with 7 bases of the junction left unmatched. CDR1 and CDR2 (germline): SQVTM, ANQGSEA. CDR3 nucleotide sequence: TGCAGCGTTCGGCAGGGGGCAGGGGAGACCCAGTACTTC. The encoded protein is CSVRQGAGETQYF.

At least ten counts were recorded for this clone. Other DNA sequences within the sample encode an identical CDR3. The chain couples TRBV19 to TRBJ2-2; D is unclear. The germline V and J ends were trimmed by 5 bases and 3 bases, with 4 bases remaining between them. The CDR3 extends over 12 amino acids. CDR1 is LNHDA and CDR2 is SQIVND in the germline V gene (reference sequence). CDR3 nucleotides: TGTGCCAGTAGTGGTTACACCGGGGAGCTGTTTTTT. Its protein is CASSGYTGELFF.

This clone was recorded at least ten times. The chain combines TRBV7-9 with TRBJ2-6, with 9 positions matching TRBD1. This CDR3 is built from 19 residues. CDR1 SEHNR and CDR2 FQNEAQ come from the germline V gene (reference sequence). The V and J ends lost 5 bases and 3 bases, in that order; junction bases with no gene match: 14. The CDR3: CASSPDPGTGISGANVLTF. The CDR3 coding sequence is TGTGCCAGCAGCCCCGACCCCGGGACAGGGATCAGTGGGGCCAACGTCCTGACTTTC.

This clone is termed medium-sized. The chain carries TRBV6-4 and TRBJ1-1; D call uncertain. Trimming took 5 bases from V and 4 from J, leaving 11 bases between them. This CDR3 is built from 13 residues. Germline CDR1 is MRHNA and CDR2 is SNTAGT. For the CDR3, the DNA is TGTGCCAGCAGTCGGTCAGAAAGCACTGAAGCTTTCTTT. Encoded protein: CASSRSESTEAFF.

This clone showed up many times. The chain employs TRBV9 and TRBJ1-4; 9 bases align to TRBD1. The V segment lost 5 bases and the J segment 7 bases; nucleotides outside the gene matches: 6. Germline CDR1 reads SGDLS; CDR2 reads YYNGEE. This CDR3 is 14 amino acids long. The CDR3 sequence: CASSGTGSVEKLFF. DNA for the CDR3: TGTGCCAGCAGTGGGACAGGGTCGGTTGAAAAACTGTTTTTT.

The rearrangement joins TRBV20-1 to TRBJ1-2; no clear D gene. Per germline, CDR1 DFQATT and CDR2 SNEGSKA (reference sequence). V shed 6 bases and J shed 5 bases, with 22 bases lying between them. This CDR3 spans 15 amino acids. The CDR3, as DNA: TGCAGTGCCAAAATCGGGGTCCCCGGGGTGTATGGCTACACCTTC. Its translation is CSAKIGVPGVYGYTF.

In this sample, this clone turned up many times. The chain combines TRBV7-9 with TRBJ2-7; 16 bases align to TRBD2. This CDR3 is built from 16 residues. Germline loops: CDR1 SEHNR, CDR2 FQNEAQ (reference sequence). V was clipped by 5 bases and J by 5 bases; unmatched bases: 6. This CDR3 is CASSPGTSGRAHEQYF. Written as DNA, the CDR3 is TGTGCCAGCAGCCCAGGGACTAGCGGGAGGGCCCACGAGCAGTACTTC.

This clone was seen a few times. This may arise from a read error, as a much more abundant clone is one base away. The genes are TRBV29-1 and TRBJ2-5; D possibly corresponds to TRBD1 (6 bases). The V end was cut by 7 bases, the J end by 5 bases, with 14 bases between. The CDR3 runs to 12 residues. Germline lookup yields CDR1 SQVTM and CDR2 ANQGSEA. In DNA form, the CDR3 reads TGCAGCGCCGCCTGGGGGCAGGAGACCCAGTACTTC. This gives the protein CSAAWGQETQYF.